Listed here is a single T cell receptor (beta chain). Its antigen is not identified. The data stem from a study of response to subunit inactivated influenza vaccine. The germline V and J ends were trimmed by 3 bases and 4 bases, with 12 bases remaining between them. The CDR3 is 13 residues long. Germline assignment: CDR1 DFQATT and CDR2 SNEGSKA (reference sequence). TCRdb itself ran the RT-PCR reads through MiXCR, one entry per CDR3 protein. The sample has some 520,000 distinct CDR3 sequences, 15% to 20% seen once; the top ten hold about 3%. Study-level findings and limits: Authors suggested seasonal influenza vaccinations each recruit few new T cells.

Here the sequenced sample was CD4+ T cells sorted from PBMCs, taken around 25 months after vaccination. The V call is TRBV20-1, the J call TRBJ2-5; no clear D. This clonotype was sampled from a man aged 50 to 75 who received an inactivated influenza vaccine. The CDR3 DNA is TGCAGTGCTAGCATTTGGGAATTAGAGACCCAGTACTTC. This translates into CSASIWELETQYF.